This T cell receptor beta chain was recovered during a study of memory CD4+ T cells and cytomegalovirus serostatus. The CDR3 consists of 12 residues. The V segment lost 6 bases and the J segment 7 bases; nucleotides outside the gene matches: 4. Germline values: CDR1 KGHSH, CDR2 LQKENI. The sort gate was single viable CD3+CD4+CD8-CD45RO+ cells for memory CD4+ T cells. In the authors' workflow: After removing out-of-frame reads, approximately 2.2 million distinct TCRbeta sequences remained. Using immunoSEQ multiplex PCR, the repertoire was profiled, and TCRdb retains in-frame clones only, with some absent. Clone size and the V and J calls come from that table; the DNA yielded D and trimming. The sample records more than 55,000 clones, 82% being singletons.

Sample: memory CD4+ T cells from blood. The chain has TRBV18 and TRBJ2-7, with 9 nucleotides matching TRBD1. The sequence came from an adult in good health and CMV-seronegative. Written as DNA, the CDR3 is TGTGCCAGCTCCGACAGGGGGAGGGAGCAGTACTTC. The encoded protein is CASSDRGREQYF.